The 32 T cell receptor beta chains in this list originate from one sample, sequenced in a study of T-cell reconstitution after alpha-beta-depleted transplantation in children (dated by TCRdb to the mid-2010s). The sample's treatment or condition label, in plain terms: allogeneic hematopoietic cell transplantation with graft depleted of TCRalphabeta T cells and CD19 B cells. The library was produced with PCR. The sequencer listed for this sample is Illumina HiSeq 2500. To normalize quantification of the TCRbeta repertoire, the TCR libraries were built with molecular barcoding that relied on unique molecular identifiers. TCRdb took the public reads, trimmed them with fastp at Q25, ran MiXCR for clone calling and kept in-frame beta chains. Every entry covers one CDR3 protein and lists the most common genes and DNA from its rows. For this sample there are roughly 670,000 distinct CDR3 sequences; about an eighth appear just once. The leading ten clones occupy around 0.8% of the sample.

Source: PBMCs, taken before TCRalphabeta/CD19-depleted stem cell transplant. The receptors derive from a girl aged 2 to 10 with congenital amegakaryocytic thrombocytopenia, due to receive a stem cell transplant.

This clonotype was detected ten times or more. V gene TRBV3-1 combines with J gene TRBJ2-5; no clear D. Trimming cost V 0 bases and J 3 bases, with 14 bases left between them. CDR3 length: 16 residues. CDR1 and CDR2 from the germline V gene are LGHDT and YNNKEL (reference sequence). The chain's CDR3 is CASSQEVGARKETQYF. The CDR3 bases are TGTGCCAGCAGCCAAGAGGTAGGAGCGAGAAAAGAGACCCAGTACTTC.

This clonotype was counted a few times. The V gene is TRBV28, the J gene TRBJ2-1, with 9 bases aligning to TRBD1. After removal of 8 bases from V and 5 bases from J, the junction contained 10 bases not matched to a gene. The CDR3 sequence is 15 residues long. CDR1 is MDHEN, CDR2 SYDVKM, per germline. The CDR3 bases are TGTGCCAGCCAACCCCGGGACAGGGTCAACAATGAGCAGTTCTTC. Translation gives CASQPRDRVNNEQFF.

Comments on this clonotype: One end of the junction varies from germline; a read error may be responsible. The V and J genes are TRBV20-1 and TRBJ2-1, with D perhaps TRBD2 (6 bases). The CDR3 totals 15 residues. Germline V lookup: CDR1 DFQATT, CDR2 SNEGSKA (reference sequence). The CDR3 reads CSARDWRETGNEPFF. The CDR3 coding sequence is TGCAGTGCTAGAGACTGGAGGGAGACGGGCAATGAGCCGTTCTTC.

The chain joins TRBV20-1 to TRBJ2-6; D call uncertain. V was shortened by 0 bases and J by 0 bases, with 9 bases between the two germline ends. Germline V CDR1 and CDR2: DFQATT, SNEGSKA (reference sequence). The CDR3 sequence is 16 residues long. The CDR3: CSARDLQTSGANVLTF. Written as DNA, the CDR3 is TGCAGTGCTAGAGATTTACAGACCTCTGGGGCCAACGTCCTGACTTTC.

There are many counts of this clonotype. The rearrangement joins TRBV20-1 to TRBJ2-5; 8 bases are a match to TRBD1. Trimming cost V 5 bases and J 2 bases; bases outside gene matches: 7. The germline V gene encodes CDR1 DFQATT and CDR2 SNEGSKA (reference sequence). The CDR3 consists of 14 residues. CDR3 coding DNA: TGCAGTGCTTACCAGGGGGCTTATCAAGAGACCCAGTACTTC. It translates to CSAYQGAYQETQYF.

This clonotype was counted ten times or more. The chain is built from TRBV5-6 and TRBJ1-1, with D hard to call. Germline CDR1 is SGHDT and CDR2 is YYEEEE. The CDR3 length is 12 residues. V was pared by 0 bases and J by 4 bases, with 4 bases between. The CDR3 reads CASSLAVTEAFF. CDR3 in DNA: TGTGCCAGCAGCTTGGCTGTCACTGAAGCTTTCTTT.

This clonotype was seen ten or more times. J is TRBJ2-1 and V is TRBV20-1, with 9 bases aligning to TRBD2. The CDR3 covers 15 residues. Germline V CDR1 and CDR2: DFQATT, SNEGSKA (reference sequence). The V segment lost 5 bases and the J segment 9 bases; nucleotides outside the gene matches: 14. The CDR3 region has the DNA TGCAGTGCTGAGGCGTCTAGCGGGGTTTCGGGTGAGCAGTTCTTC. It specifies CSAEASSGVSGEQFF.

This clonotype showed up many times. The rearrangement uses TRBV6-1 and TRBJ2-1, with D tentatively TRBD1 (5 bases). The CDR3 is made up of 13 amino acids. V was clipped by 3 bases and J by 9 bases, with 12 bases between them. Germline V CDR1 and CDR2: MNHNS, SASEGT. The CDR3 protein is CASSDGATREQFF. The DNA of the CDR3 is TGTGCCAGCAGTGATGGGGCGACGCGTGAGCAGTTCTTC.

The chain links TRBV12-3 or TRBV12-4 to TRBJ2-1; D unresolved. The CDR3 is 16 residues long. V dropped 0 bases and J dropped 3 bases, with 12 bases sitting between them. The CDR3 protein is CASSLARLEIYNEQFF. DNA of the CDR3: TGTGCCAGCAGTTTAGCGCGGCTAGAGATCTACAATGAGCAGTTCTTC.

This clonotype was detected ten times or more. V gene TRBV20-1 combines with J gene TRBJ2-1, with D maybe TRBD2 (6 bases). The germline gives CDR1 DFQATT, CDR2 SNEGSKA (reference sequence). Trimming took 5 bases from V and 7 from J, leaving 21 bases between them. The CDR3 contains 15 residues. For the CDR3, the DNA is TGCAGTGCTTACCGACTAGTCTTGATTCTTAATGAGCAGTTCTTC. Its protein product is CSAYRLVLILNEQFF.

J is TRBJ2-7 and V is TRBV7-6; 7 nucleotides line up with TRBD1. The CDR3 totals 14 residues. Germline CDR1 and CDR2: SGHVS and FNYEAQ. Trimming at V came to 0 bases and at J to 9 bases, leaving 8 bases not matched to a gene. The CDR3 is CASSLAGDRKRQYF. The CDR3 DNA sequence: TGTGCCAGCAGCTTAGCCGGGGACAGAAAAAGGCAGTACTTC. The whole variable domain, remainder taken from reference TRBV7-6 and TRBJ2-7, is GAGVSQSPRYKVTKRGQDVALRCDPISGHVSLYWYRQALGQGPEFLTYFNYEAQQDKSGLPNDRFSAERPEGSISTLTIQRTEQRDSAMYRCASSLAGDRKRQYFGPGTRLTVT.

This clonotype was seen repeatedly, ten times or more. The chain recombines TRBV11-2 with TRBJ2-1; D gene ambiguous. Germline-derived CDR1 and CDR2 are SGHAT and FQNNGV. CDR3 length: 15 residues. Trimming took off 10 bases at V and 8 bases at J, with 24 bases between the two ends. CDR3 DNA: TGTGCCACCCGGGCCTTCGTAGGGCATGCGGATGAGCAGTTCTTC. This sequence encodes CATRAFVGHADEQFF.

This clonotype was counted many times. The chain employs TRBV20-1 and TRBJ1-5, with D perhaps matching TRBD1 (5 bases). Trimming shortened V by 5 bases and J by 0 bases, and 14 bases separated the two germline ends. Germline V gives CDR1 DFQATT, CDR2 SNEGSKA (reference sequence). The CDR3 loop spans 15 amino acids. The CDR3 loop reads CSAPQGPYSNQPQHF. The CDR3 DNA follows: TGCAGTGCTCCCCAGGGACCTTATAGCAATCAGCCCCAGCATTTT.

There are many counts of this clonotype. CDR3 nucleotide sequence: TGCAGCGCCGCTGAACAGGGACGGGTTTTCGAGCAGTACTTC. Protein: CSAAEQGRVFEQYF. V usage is TRBV29-1 and J usage is TRBJ2-7; D may be TRBD1 (6 bases). Germline V lookup: CDR1 SQVTM, CDR2 ANQGSEA. The CDR3 extends over 14 amino acids. Deletions cut 7 bases from V and 6 bases from J, with 22 bases between.

This clonotype showed up just once. This sequence joins TRBV19 and TRBJ2-3; 10 nucleotides line up with TRBD2. This CDR3 region has 13 residues. J gave up 6 bases and V 7 bases, and 4 bases lay outside the gene matches. CDR1 is LNHDA, CDR2 SQIVND, per germline (reference sequence). The CDR3 protein is CASNSGRGDTQYF. Written as DNA, the CDR3 is TGTGCCAGTAACAGCGGGAGGGGGGATACGCAGTATTTT.

This clonotype has at least ten counts. V and J are TRBV28 and TRBJ2-2, with 7 bases lining up with TRBD1. The germline gives CDR1 MDHEN, CDR2 SYDVKM. Germline trimming cut 5 bases from V and 0 bases from J; bases unmatched to any gene: 6. This CDR3 region has 16 residues. The CDR3 protein is CASSEGGSPNTGELFF. The DNA of the CDR3 is TGTGCCAGCAGTGAAGGGGGCAGTCCGAACACCGGGGAGCTGTTTTTT.

This clonotype was counted many times. The rearrangement joins TRBV20-1 to TRBJ1-1; D call uncertain. Germline CDR1 and CDR2: DFQATT and SNEGSKA (reference sequence). With 6 bases removed from V and 8 bases from J, the gap between germline ends came to 13 bases. The CDR3 extends over 11 amino acids. The CDR3 spells CSALKIGEAFF. In DNA form, the CDR3 reads TGCAGTGCCCTAAAGATTGGCGAAGCTTTCTTT.

The sample holds many counts of this clonotype. CDR3 coding DNA: TGTGCTAGTGGTTTGGATTTGAGCGGGATTTACGAGCAGTACTTC. Protein sequence: CASGLDLSGIYEQYF. The chain has TRBV12-5 and TRBJ2-7; 7 positions match TRBD2. Germline V gene data show CDR1 as LGHNT and CDR2 as FRNRAP. The J segment lost 4 bases and the V segment lost 1 base, leaving 7 bases of the junction unmatched. The CDR3 has 15 amino acids.

This clonotype has at least ten counts. The chain carries TRBV27 and TRBJ1-2; D gene ambiguous. The ends were cut back, 5 bases at V and 5 bases at J, with 12 bases in the middle. The germline V gene encodes CDR1 MNHEY and CDR2 SMNVEV (reference sequence). This CDR3 spans 13 amino acids. This CDR3 is CASSPVPQYGYTF. The CDR3 DNA reads as TGTGCCAGCAGTCCGGTCCCGCAGTATGGCTACACCTTC.

The chain employs TRBV5-1 and TRBJ2-1; 10 bases line up with TRBD2. CDR3 length equals 17 residues. Germline CDR1 reads SGHRS; CDR2 reads YFSETQ. Trimming cost V 1 base and J 0 bases; bases outside gene matches: 4. This CDR3 is CASSLLGTSVSYNEQFF. CDR3 nucleotides: TGCGCCAGCAGCTTGCTGGGGACTAGCGTCTCCTACAATGAGCAGTTCTTC.

This chain uses TRBV20-1 with TRBJ2-1; 9 positions agree with TRBD2. Germline CDR1 and CDR2: DFQATT and SNEGSKA (reference sequence). V trimming: 5 bases; J trimming: 7 bases; junction bases outside the gene matches: 9. The CDR3 covers 14 residues. CDR3 sequence: CSAPRYSGRNEQFF. The DNA of the CDR3 is TGCAGTGCTCCCCGATATAGCGGGAGAAATGAGCAGTTCTTC.

There are a few counts of this clonotype. This chain links TRBV30 with TRBJ2-7, with D tentatively TRBD1 (6 bases). V was shortened by 3 bases and J by 1 base, with 10 bases between the two germline ends. The CDR3 runs to 13 residues. Germline CDR1 is GTSNPN and CDR2 is SVGIG (reference sequence). The chain's CDR3 is CAWSVGQSYEQYF. CDR3 DNA sequence: TGTGCCTGGAGCGTGGGACAATCCTACGAGCAGTACTTC.

This clonotype was counted at least ten times. The chain carries TRBV29-1 and TRBJ2-7, with 12 bases that match TRBD2. The germline CDR1 and CDR2 sequences are SQVTM and ANQGSEA. Trimming at V came to 7 bases and at J to 3 bases, leaving 7 bases not matched to a gene. The CDR3 has 14 amino acids. The CDR3 DNA sequence: TGCAGCGCACGACTAGCGGGAGTGGACTACGAGCAGTACTTC. This codes for CSARLAGVDYEQYF.

This clonotype has ten or more counts. The chain has TRBV7-9 and TRBJ1-1, with D possibly being TRBD1 (5 bases). Germline V gene sequence: CDR1 SEHNR, CDR2 FQNEAQ (reference sequence). The V end lost 1 base, the J end lost 1 base, and 10 bases lay between the germline ends. This CDR3 is built from 15 residues. CDR3 residues: CASSLGGGRNTEAFF. The CDR3 DNA is TGTGCCAGCAGCTTAGGCGGGGGAAGGAACACTGAAGCTTTCTTT.

This clonotype has ten or more counts. The J gene is TRBJ2-1, the V gene TRBV12-3 or TRBV12-4; 8 nucleotides line up with TRBD2. The J segment lost 7 bases and the V segment lost 6 bases, leaving 14 bases of the junction unmatched. This CDR3 has 16 residues. The CDR3 nucleotides read TGTGCCAGCAGCTCCACCGGGAGGGCCCGATGGAATGAGCAGTTCTTC. This gives the protein CASSSTGRARWNEQFF.

This clonotype came up a few times. The gene calls are TRBV2 and TRBJ2-5, with 8 bases aligning to TRBD1. V lost 0 bases, J lost 7 bases, and 7 bases stayed unmatched. The germline V gene has CDR1 SNHLY and CDR2 FYNNEI. The CDR3 has 15 amino acids. The CDR3: CASSEAVRGRGTQYF. Here the CDR3 DNA reads TGTGCCAGCAGTGAAGCGGTCAGGGGGCGCGGGACCCAGTACTTC.

J is TRBJ2-3 and V is TRBV14, with TRBD1 matching 7 bases. CDR3 length: 18 amino acids. Trimming at V came to 1 base and at J to 0 bases, leaving 10 bases not matched to a gene. Germline assignment: CDR1 SGHDN and CDR2 FVKESK. CDR3 protein: CASSQARDRRSSTDTQYF. The CDR3 nucleotides read TGTGCCAGCAGCCAAGCCCGGGACAGACGATCTAGCACAGATACGCAGTATTTT. Variable domain in full (rest from reference TRBV14 and TRBJ2-3): EAGVTQFPSHSVIEKGQTVTLRCDPISGHDNLYWYRRVMGKEIKFLLHFVKESKQDESGMPNNRFLAERTGGTYSTLKVQPAELEDSGVYFCASSQARDRRSSTDTQYFGPGTRLTVL.

This clonotype was counted many times. CDR3 DNA: TGTGCCAGCAGCTTTGACAGGGTCATCCCTAACTATGGCTACACCTTC. Translating it yields CASSFDRVIPNYGYTF. The chain combines TRBV11-2 with TRBJ1-2; 7 bases fit TRBD1. The germline CDR1 and CDR2 sequences are SGHAT and FQNNGV. The CDR3 sequence is 16 residues long. J was trimmed by 0 bases and V by 3 bases; bases with no gene match: 7.

A note on this clonotype: A much larger clone differs from this one at a single base, so this may be a read error. This chain uses TRBV10-3 with TRBJ2-1, with D tentatively TRBD2 (6 bases). The germline gives CDR1 ENHRY, CDR2 SYGVKD. CDR3 length: 13 amino acids. The CDR3 sequence: CAISDLAPNEKFF. Written as DNA, the CDR3 is TGTGCCATCAGTGATCTAGCGCCCAATGAGAAGTTCTTC.

This clonotype was seen repeatedly, ten times or more. This chain connects TRBV5-1 to TRBJ1-5; D is undetermined. The germline CDR1 and CDR2 sequences are SGHRS and YFSETQ. V gave up 3 bases and J gave up 7 bases, with 11 bases separating them. This CDR3 contains 13 residues. CDR3 nucleotides: TGCGCCAGCAGCTCCCACTCTGGGCAGCCCCAGCATTTT. It yields the protein CASSSHSGQPQHF.

This clonotype was found many times. The chain combines TRBV3-1 with TRBJ2-7; tentatively, D is TRBD2 (5 bases). V was shortened by 1 base and J by 5 bases, with 9 bases between the two germline ends. The CDR3 runs to 13 residues. CDR1 is LGHDT, CDR2 YNNKEL, per germline (reference sequence). CDR3 loop: CASSQGELNEQYF. As DNA, the CDR3 is TGTGCCAGCAGCCAAGGGGAGTTAAACGAGCAGTACTTC.

The rearrangement joins TRBV5-1 to TRBJ2-1; 9 bases line up with TRBD1. V trimming: 3 bases; J trimming: 6 bases; junction bases outside the gene matches: 10. CDR3 length: 16 residues. Germline V CDR1 and CDR2: SGHRS, YFSETQ. For the CDR3, the DNA is TGCGCCAGCAGCTCTTCTCCGGGACAGGGTAGCAATGAGCAGTTCTTC. The encoded protein is CASSSSPGQGSNEQFF.